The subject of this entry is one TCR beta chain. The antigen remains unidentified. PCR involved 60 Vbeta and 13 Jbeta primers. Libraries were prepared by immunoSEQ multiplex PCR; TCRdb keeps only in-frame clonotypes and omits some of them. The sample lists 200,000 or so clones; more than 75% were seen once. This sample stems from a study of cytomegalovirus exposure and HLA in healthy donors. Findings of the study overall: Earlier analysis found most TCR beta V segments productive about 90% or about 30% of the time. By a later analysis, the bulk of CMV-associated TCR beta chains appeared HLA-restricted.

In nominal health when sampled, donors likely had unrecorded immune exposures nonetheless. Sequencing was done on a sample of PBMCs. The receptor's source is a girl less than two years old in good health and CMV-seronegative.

The CDR3 protein is CASSTRTEGYEQYF. CDR3 coding DNA: TGTGCCAGCAGCACCCGGACAGAAGGCTACGAGCAGTACTTC. V is TRBV7-9 and J is TRBJ2-7; perhaps TRBD1 as D (6 bases). Trimming took 5 bases from V and 3 from J, leaving 14 bases between them. The length of the CDR3 is 14 residues. Per germline, CDR1 SEHNR and CDR2 FQNEAQ (reference sequence).